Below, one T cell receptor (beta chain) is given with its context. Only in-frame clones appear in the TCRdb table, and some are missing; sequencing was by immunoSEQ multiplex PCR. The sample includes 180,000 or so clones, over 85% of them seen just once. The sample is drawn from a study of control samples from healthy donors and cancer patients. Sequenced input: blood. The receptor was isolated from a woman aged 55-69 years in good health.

The CDR3 DNA is TGCGCCAGCAGCCAAAGTAATCTGCTCGGGGAGCTGTTTTTT. Amino acid sequence: CASSQSNLLGELFF. This chain joins TRBV4-3 and TRBJ2-2; no clear D gene. The CDR3 sequence is 14 residues long. V lost 2 bases and J 7 bases, leaving 11 bases between the germline ends. The germline CDR1 and CDR2 sequences are LGHNA and YSLEER.